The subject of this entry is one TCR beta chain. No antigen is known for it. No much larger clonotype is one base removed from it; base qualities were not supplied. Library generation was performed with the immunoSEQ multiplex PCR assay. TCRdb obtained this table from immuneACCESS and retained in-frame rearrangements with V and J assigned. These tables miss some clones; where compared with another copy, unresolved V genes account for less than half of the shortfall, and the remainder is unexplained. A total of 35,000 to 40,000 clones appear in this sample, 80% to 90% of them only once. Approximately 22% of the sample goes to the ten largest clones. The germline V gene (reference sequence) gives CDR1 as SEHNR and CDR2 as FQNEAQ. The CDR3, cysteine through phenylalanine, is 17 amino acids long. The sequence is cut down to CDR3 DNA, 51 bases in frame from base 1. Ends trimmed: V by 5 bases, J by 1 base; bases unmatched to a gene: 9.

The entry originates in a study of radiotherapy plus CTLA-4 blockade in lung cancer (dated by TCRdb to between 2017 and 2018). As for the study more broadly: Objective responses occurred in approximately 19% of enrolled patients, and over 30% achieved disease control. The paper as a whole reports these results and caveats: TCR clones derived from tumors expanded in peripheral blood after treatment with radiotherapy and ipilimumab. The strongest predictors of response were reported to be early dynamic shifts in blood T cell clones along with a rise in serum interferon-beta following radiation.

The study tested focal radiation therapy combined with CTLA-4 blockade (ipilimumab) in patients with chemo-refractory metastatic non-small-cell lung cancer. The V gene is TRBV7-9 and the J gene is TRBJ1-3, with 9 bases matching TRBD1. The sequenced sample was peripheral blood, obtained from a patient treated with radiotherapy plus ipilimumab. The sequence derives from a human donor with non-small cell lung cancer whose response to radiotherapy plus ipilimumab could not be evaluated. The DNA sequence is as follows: TGTGCCAGCAGCCCAGGCGACAGGGGGAGGTCTGGAAACACCATATATTTT. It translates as CASSPGDRGRSGNTIYF.